These 25 T cell receptor beta chains came from one sample sequenced in a study of blood T cell repertoires in COVID-19. The assay was immunoSEQ multiplex PCR, and TCRdb's table has in-frame clones only and misses some. Here the sample spans over 250,000 clones, around nine tenths being singletons. Specimen: peripheral blood. These receptors originate from a man aged 35-49 years who had recovered from COVID-19.

This sequence joins TRBV18 and TRBJ1-1; 9 nucleotides align to TRBD1. The CDR3 is 15 residues long. From germline, CDR1 is KGHSH and CDR2 LQKENI. V was clipped by 9 bases and J by 3 bases; unmatched bases: 11. The CDR3 region is CASSVLQGADTEAFF. The CDR3 DNA reads TGTGCCAGTTCCGTTCTACAGGGGGCTGACACTGAAGCTTTCTTT. The whole variable domain, filled in from reference TRBV18 and TRBJ1-1, reads NAGVMQNPRHLVRRRGQEARLRCSPMKGHSHVYWYRQLPEEGLKFMVYLQKENIIDESGMPKERFSAEFPKEGPSILRIQQVVRGDSAAYFCASSVLQGADTEAFFGQGTRLTVV.

CDR3 amino acids: CASRGQGKGNEKLFF. The CDR3 DNA sequence: TGTGCCAGCAGGGGACAGGGAAAAGGAAATGAAAAACTGTTTTTT. This chain uses TRBV6-5 with TRBJ1-4; 9 positions match TRBD1. The CDR3 spans 15 residues. Trimming at V came to 6 bases and at J to 5 bases, leaving 7 bases not matched to a gene. Germline V lookup: CDR1 MNHEY, CDR2 SVGAGI.

This clone has a handful of counts. J is TRBJ2-5 and V is TRBV7-7, with 11 bases fitting TRBD2. CDR1 SSHAT and CDR2 FNYEAQ come from the germline V gene (reference sequence). The junction had 6 bases not matched to a gene; V was cut back by 5 bases and J by 4 bases. This CDR3 spans 15 amino acids. For the CDR3, the DNA is TGTGCCAGCAGCCCAATAGCGGGGGGGGCAGAGACCCAGTACTTC. It encodes CASSPIAGGAETQYF.

The V and J genes are TRBV6-5 and TRBJ2-1; TRBD2 agrees at 8 bases. Germline V gene lookup returns CDR1 MNHEY and CDR2 SVGAGI. V gave up 6 bases and J gave up 2 bases; unmatched junction bases: 3. The CDR3 consists of 14 residues. The CDR3 loop is CASSSGGAYNEQFF. The CDR3 nucleotides read TGTGCCAGCAGCTCGGGGGGGGCCTACAATGAGCAGTTCTTC.

The chain joins TRBV7-2 to TRBJ2-7; D might be TRBD1 (5 bases). Trimming left V 4 bases short and J 3 bases short, with 10 bases between. Germline V gives CDR1 SGHTA, CDR2 FQGNSA. CDR3 size: 13 residues. The CDR3, as DNA: TGTGCCAGCAGCTCACAGGCTTTCTACGAGCAGTACTTC. This translates into CASSSQAFYEQYF. Using reference TRBV7-2 and TRBJ2-7 for the parts outside the CDR3, the full variable domain is GAGVSQSPSNKVTEKGKDVELRCDPISGHTALYWYRQSLGQGLEFLIYFQGNSAPDKSGLPSDRFSAERTGGSVSTLTIQRTQQEDSAVYLCASSSQAFYEQYFGPGTRLTVT.

The J gene is TRBJ2-1, the V gene TRBV10-3; D is possibly TRBD2 (5 bases). Per the germline V gene, CDR1 is ENHRY and CDR2 is SYGVKD. V lost 2 bases and J 0 bases, leaving 14 bases between the germline ends. The CDR3 has 17 amino acids. The DNA for the CDR3 is TGTGCCATCAGTGAGCGGGGTGGAGCAAACTCCTACAATGAGCAGTTCTTC. This encodes CAISERGGANSYNEQFF.

The CDR3 is CASSLQGGNTIYF. In DNA form, the CDR3 reads TGTGCCAGCAGTCTCCAGGGGGGAAACACCATATATTTT. The genes are TRBV7-2 and TRBJ1-3, with a weak D call TRBD1 (6 bases). The CDR3 is made up of 13 amino acids. The V end lost 6 bases, the J end lost 4 bases, and 10 bases lay between the germline ends. Germline V gives CDR1 SGHTA, CDR2 FQGNSA.

This chain connects TRBV4-3 to TRBJ2-1; 9 bases are a match to TRBD2. CDR3 size: 13 residues. V lost 0 bases and J lost 11; bases outside the gene matches: 2. Per germline, CDR1 LGHNA and CDR2 YSLEER. The CDR3 DNA is TGCGCCAGCAGCCAAGATAGCGGGGGACAGCAGTTCTTC. This encodes CASSQDSGGQQFF.

A word on this clone: Within the sample, other DNA sequences also encode this same CDR3. The chain carries TRBV5-4 and TRBJ2-5, with no clear D. Germline V gene sequence: CDR1 SGHNT, CDR2 YYREEE (reference sequence). CDR3 length: 13 residues. Trimming removed 0 bases from V and 2 bases from J, with 5 bases in between. In DNA, the CDR3 is TGTGCCAGCAGCTTGGGGCAGCAAGAGACCCAGTACTTC. As protein: CASSLGQQETQYF.

The count of this clone is one. The CDR3 nucleotides are TGTGCCAGCGCGGCAGCGGGAGTAGGGGGATACAATGAGCAGTTCTTC. This translates into CASAAAGVGGYNEQFF. The chain has TRBV18 and TRBJ2-1, with 8 bases aligning to TRBD2. The V gene's germline CDR1 is KGHSH and CDR2 LQKENI. V lost 8 bases, J lost 4 bases, and 13 bases stayed unmatched. CDR3 length equals 16 residues.

Concerning this clone itself: Other DNA sequences of this sample code for an identical CDR3. The J gene is TRBJ2-1, the V gene TRBV7-3; D may be TRBD2 (6 bases). V dropped 6 bases and J dropped 0 bases, with 12 bases sitting between them. The CDR3 loop spans 15 amino acids. CDR1 and CDR2 from the germline V gene are SGHTA and FQGTGA. In DNA form, the CDR3 reads TGTGCCAGCAGTCCTACTAGCACCTCCTACAATGAGCAGTTCTTC. Amino acid sequence: CASSPTSTSYNEQFF.

With regard to this clone: Other nucleotide sequences in the sample specify the same CDR3. The rearrangement joins TRBV12-3 or TRBV12-4 to TRBJ2-7; weak D call: TRBD1 (6 bases). Trimming cost V 5 bases and J 7 bases, with 15 bases left between them. The CDR3 totals 13 residues. CDR3 amino acids: CASSLTGYYEQYF. The DNA for the CDR3 is TGTGCCAGCAGTCTCACAGGGTACTATGAGCAGTACTTC.

The CDR3 coding sequence is TGCGCCAGCAGCTTGGGACTAGGCGCCGGGGAGCTGTTTTTT. Translating gives CASSLGLGAGELFF. This chain connects TRBV5-1 to TRBJ2-2, with D possibly matching TRBD2 (6 bases). V gave up 0 bases and J gave up 6 bases, with 9 bases separating them. CDR3 size: 14 residues. Germline loops: CDR1 SGHRS, CDR2 YFSETQ. The full variable domain, completed using reference TRBV5-1 and TRBJ2-2, is KAGVTQTPRYLIKTRGQQVTLSCSPISGHRSVSWYQQTPGQGLQFLFEYFSETQRNKGNFPGRFSGRQFSNSRSEMNVSTLELGDSALYLCASSLGLGAGELFFGEGSRLTVL.

The chain carries TRBV12-5 and TRBJ2-5; tentative D call: TRBD1 (6 bases). There are 13 residues in the CDR3. Between the trimmed V and J ends, which lost 6 bases and 5 bases, there was a span of 13 bases. Germline-derived CDR1 and CDR2 are LGHNT and FRNRAP. The CDR3 is CASGSDRGETQYF. In nucleotides, the CDR3 is TGTGCTAGTGGATCGGACAGAGGGGAGACCCAGTACTTC. Supplemented by reference TRBV12-5 and TRBJ2-5, the full variable domain reads DARVTQTPRHKVTEMGQEVTMRCQPILGHNTVFWYRQTMMQGLELLAYFRNRAPLDDSGMPKDRFSAEMPDATLATLKIQPSEPRDSAVYFCASGSDRGETQYFGPGTRLLVL.

The chain is built from TRBV2 and TRBJ2-3; the D gene is possibly TRBD2 (6 bases). Germline CDR1 is SNHLY and CDR2 is FYNNEI. CDR3 length: 17 amino acids. The V gene lost 4 bases and the J gene lost 4 bases, with 21 bases spanning the gap. CDR3 sequence: CASSGSPQAGSADTQYF. DNA of the CDR3: TGTGCCAGCAGTGGCTCCCCTCAGGCGGGGTCGGCAGATACGCAGTATTTT.

The gene calls are TRBV7-9 and TRBJ2-7, with TRBD1 as a possible D gene (6 bases). The CDR3 totals 13 residues. The germline V and J ends were trimmed by 3 bases and 5 bases, with 11 bases remaining between them. CDR1 SEHNR and CDR2 FQNEAQ come from the germline V gene (reference sequence). The CDR3 DNA reads TGTGCCAGCAGCTTGGCAGGGGCTAACGAGCAGTACTTC. This translates into CASSLAGANEQYF. The variable domain in full, completed from reference TRBV7-9 and TRBJ2-7, reads DTGVSQNPRHKITKRGQNVTFRCDPISEHNRLYWYRQTLGQGPEFLTYFQNEAQLEKSRLLSDRFSAERPKGSFSTLEIQRTEQGDSAMYLCASSLAGANEQYFGPGTRLTVT.

The rearrangement links TRBV30 to TRBJ2-1, with 13 bases matching TRBD2. The CDR3 totals 16 residues. J was trimmed by 7 bases and V by 0 bases; bases with no gene match: 6. Germline loops: CDR1 GTSNPN, CDR2 SVGIG (reference sequence). CDR3 sequence: CAWSVPGLAGINEQFF. The CDR3 DNA reads TGTGCCTGGAGTGTCCCGGGACTAGCGGGGATAAATGAGCAGTTCTTC.

The rearrangement uses TRBV5-1 and TRBJ2-7, with D tentatively TRBD2 (5 bases). The CDR3 covers 13 residues. Per the germline V gene, CDR1 is SGHRS and CDR2 is YFSETQ. V lost 0 bases and J lost 2, with 6 bases in between. CDR3 in DNA: TGCGCCAGCAGCTTGGACGGGACCTACGAGCAGTACTTC. Residues: CASSLDGTYEQYF.

The chain employs TRBV30 and TRBJ2-7; D is unclear. V shed 4 bases and J shed 0 bases, with 10 bases lying between them. Germline values: CDR1 GTSNPN, CDR2 SVGIG (reference sequence). The length of the CDR3 is 13 residues. CDR3 region: CAWKAYSSYEQYF. The CDR3 nucleotides are TGTGCCTGGAAGGCCTACAGCTCCTACGAGCAGTACTTC.

The sample holds one count of this clone. The chain has TRBV4-2 and TRBJ2-2; D remains unclear. Trimming cost V 1 base and J 6 bases, with 15 bases left between them. CDR3 length equals 16 residues. Germline V gives CDR1 LGHNA, CDR2 YNFKEQ. CDR3 sequence (DNA): TGTGCCAGCAGCCAAGCCCTTCTATCTCGCCCCGGGGAGCTGTTTTTT. It encodes CASSQALLSRPGELFF.

V gene TRBV7-8 combines with J gene TRBJ2-3; TRBD2 agrees at 11 bases. J gave up 5 bases and V 3 bases, and 1 base lay outside the gene matches. The CDR3 covers 14 residues. CDR1 and CDR2 from the germline V gene are SGHVS and FQNEAQ. CDR3 residues: CASSFGTSGDTQYF. The CDR3 region has the DNA TGTGCCAGCAGCTTCGGGACTAGCGGAGATACGCAGTATTTT. The whole variable domain, filled in from reference TRBV7-8 and TRBJ2-3, reads GAGVSQSPRYKVAKRGQDVALRCDPISGHVSLFWYQQALGQGPEFLTYFQNEAQLDKSGLPSDRFFAERPEGSVSTLKIQRTQQEDSAVYLCASSFGTSGDTQYFGPGTRLTVL.

This clone has just one count. The J gene is TRBJ2-5, the V gene TRBV7-7; D gene uncertain. CDR3 length: 14 residues. From germline, CDR1 is SSHAT and CDR2 FNYEAQ (reference sequence). V was shortened by 1 base and J by 5 bases, with 11 bases between the two germline ends. In nucleotides, the CDR3 is TGTGCCAGCAGCTTAGTTGCTAGTGGGGAGACCCAGTACTTC. This translates into CASSLVASGETQYF.

DNA for the CDR3: TGTGCCAGCAGCTCCGGACAGGACGGACTAACCGGGGAGCTGTTTTTT. Translated, it gives CASSSGQDGLTGELFF. The V call is TRBV7-8, the J call TRBJ2-2, with TRBD1 as a possible D gene (7 bases). V lost 4 bases to trimming and J lost 5 bases, with 17 bases between them. The CDR3 length is 16 residues. CDR1 is SGHVS and CDR2 is FQNEAQ in the germline V gene.

The chain has TRBV12-3 or TRBV12-4 and TRBJ1-2; D is uncertain. The V and J ends lost 1 base and 7 bases respectively, with 7 bases between them. This CDR3 is 12 amino acids long. As DNA, the CDR3 is TGTGCCAGCAGTTTAGATCGGGGTGGCTACACCTTC. It specifies CASSLDRGGYTF.

The rearrangement links TRBV6-2 or TRBV6-3 to TRBJ2-5; perhaps TRBD1 as D (7 bases). Per the germline V gene, CDR1 is MNHEY and CDR2 is SVGEGT. The CDR3 extends over 19 amino acids. V lost 2 bases, J lost 2 bases, and 24 bases lay in between. The CDR3 region is CASSYAPGGGAGRQETQYF. CDR3 bases: TGTGCCAGCAGTTACGCCCCAGGGGGTGGGGCGGGACGGCAAGAGACCCAGTACTTC.